The rows below give T cell receptor beta chains drawn from one sample of a study of PD-1 blockade in mismatch repair-deficient tumors. Libraries were prepared by immunoSEQ multiplex PCR; TCRdb keeps only in-frame clonotypes and omits some of them. Among around 68,000 clones listed, around four fifths were seen once. The sequencing here drew on peripheral blood, taken 2 weeks after starting pembrolizumab. These receptors all come from an adult with mismatch repair-deficient cancer. The CDR3 runs from the conserved cysteine through the conserved F or W. A D gene is named only where the DNA matches it firmly. Only some rows state a clone size, as once, few, many or a class for expanded clones.

d_call,j_call,v_call,clone_size,cdr3_aa,cdr3_nt
TRBD2,TRBJ2-3,TRBV18,.,CASSPGRVGTDTQYF,TGTGCCAGCTCACCAGGGAGGGTAGGCACAGATACGCAGTATTTT
TRBD2,TRBJ2-7,TRBV10-3,once,CAISESRLAGGSSYEQYF,TGTGCCATCAGTGAGTCCCGTCTAGCGGGAGGATCCTCCTACGAGCAGTACTTC
.,TRBJ2-3,TRBV9,.,CASSAQGADTQYF,TGTGCCAGCAGCGCACAGGGTGCAGATACGCAGTATTTT
TRBD2,TRBJ2-3,TRBV7-7,.,CASSLGTSGFTDTQYF,TGTGCTAGCAGCCTAGGGACTAGCGGATTTACAGATACGCAGTATTTT
.,TRBJ1-1,TRBV11-2,.,CASASLAEAFF,TGTGCCAGCGCAAGCTTAGCTGAAGCTTTCTTT
TRBD2,TRBJ2-7,TRBV6-1,.,CASSEVSSGYEQYF,TGTGCCAGCAGTGAAGTATCTAGCGGCTACGAGCAGTACTTC
TRBD2,TRBJ2-7,TRBV7-3,.,CASSLREGSYEQYF,TGTGCCAGCAGCTTGCGGGAGGGGTCCTACGAGCAGTACTTC
TRBD1,TRBJ1-1,TRBV5-1,.,CASSLGDRGPYTEAFF,TGCGCCAGCAGCTTGGGGGACAGGGGTCCCTACACTGAAGCTTTCTTT
TRBD1,TRBJ1-4,TRBV27,.,CASSEGQGSEKLFF,TGTGCCAGCAGCGAAGGACAGGGCAGTGAAAAACTGTTTTTT
.,TRBJ2-1,TRBV19,.,CASRRTASYNEQFF,TGTGCCAGTAGGAGGACAGCATCCTACAATGAGCAGTTCTTC
.,TRBJ1-1,TRBV11-3,.,CASSARPDRQNTEAFF,TGTGCCAGCAGCGCCCGACCAGACAGGCAGAACACTGAAGCTTTCTTT
.,TRBJ1-5,TRBV6-1,.,CASSALETVGNQPQHF,TGTGCCAGCAGTGCTTTAGAGACAGTGGGCAATCAGCCCCAGCATTTT
.,TRBJ1-4,TRBV4-1,.,CASSQEFSRGGNEKLFF,TGCGCCAGCAGCCAAGAATTTAGTCGCGGGGGGAATGAAAAACTGTTTTTT
.,TRBJ2-7,TRBV7-6,.,CASSLGNRPYEQYF,TGTGCCAGCAGCTTAGGTAACAGGCCCTACGAGCAGTACTTC
.,TRBJ2-3,TRBV30,.,CACGTGTDTQYF,TGTGCCTGTGGAACGGGCACAGATACGCAGTATTTT
TRBD2,TRBJ2-3,TRBV11-2,.,CASSLGLAVPTDTQYF,TGTGCCAGCAGCTTGGGACTAGCGGTTCCCACAGATACGCAGTATTTT
TRBD2,TRBJ2-3,TRBV5-1,.,CASRPGLATDTQYF,TGCGCCAGCAGACCGGGACTAGCAACAGATACGCAGTATTTT
TRBD1,TRBJ1-2,TRBV5-1,.,CASSYTGGGYTF,TGCGCCAGCAGCTACACAGGGGGCGGCTACACCTTC
TRBD2,TRBJ2-1,TRBV2,.,CALRGGYNEQFF,TGTGCCCTTCGCGGGGGCTACAATGAGCAGTTCTTC
TRBD2,TRBJ2-7,TRBV6-5,few,CASSPQRGVMEQYF,TGTGCCAGCAGTCCCCAACGGGGGGTAATGGAGCAGTACTTC
.,TRBJ1-1,TRBV19,.,CASFSPGPLGTEAFF,TGTGCCAGCTTTAGTCCGGGACCACTAGGCACTGAAGCTTTCTTT
TRBD1,TRBJ2-7,TRBV7-2,.,CASSSPGQGASYEQYF,TGTGCCAGCAGCTCGCCGGGACAGGGGGCCTCCTACGAGCAGTACTTC
.,TRBJ2-5,TRBV25-1,.,CASSDQEMRETQYF,TGTGCCAGCAGTGATCAGGAGATGAGGGAGACCCAGTACTTC
TRBD1,TRBJ2-7,TRBV14,.,CASSQDGTGVQQYF,TGTGCCAGCAGCCAAGATGGGACAGGGGTTCAGCAGTACTTC
.,TRBJ1-2,TRBV6-4,few,CASKDTGSVSYGYTF,TGTGCCAGCAAAGACACAGGGTCTGTTTCCTATGGCTACACCTTC
.,TRBJ2-7,TRBV19,.,CATRWGEEQYF,TGTGCCACCCGATGGGGGGAGGAGCAGTACTTC
TRBD1,TRBJ2-4,TRBV6-5,.,CASSPAGGGKNIQYF,TGTGCCAGCAGTCCGGCAGGGGGTGGCAAAAACATTCAGTACTTC
.,TRBJ2-1,TRBV10-3,once,CAISGTSHNEQFF,TGTGCCATCAGTGGTACTAGTCACAATGAGCAGTTCTTC
TRBD2,TRBJ2-3,TRBV9,.,CASSTSGRAYTDTQYF,TGTGCCAGCAGCACTAGCGGGAGGGCCTACACAGATACGCAGTATTTT
.,TRBJ1-3,TRBV4-1,.,CASSQDGQGGNTIYF,TGCGCCAGCAGCCAAGATGGGCAGGGCGGAAACACCATATATTTT
.,TRBJ2-5,TRBV7-2,few,CASSPRSETQYF,TGTGCCAGCAGCCCCCGATCTGAGACCCAGTACTTC
.,TRBJ2-7,TRBV4-1,.,CASSQESDTYEQYF,TGCGCCAGCAGCCAAGAGTCCGATACCTACGAGCAGTACTTC
.,TRBJ2-7,TRBV7-8,.,CASSRADNHEQYF,TGTGCCAGCAGCCGCGCGGACAACCACGAGCAGTACTTC
.,TRBJ1-2,TRBV6-4,few,CASSPQQGGYGYTF,TGTGCCAGCAGCCCCCAACAGGGCGGCTATGGCTACACCTTC
.,TRBJ1-1,TRBV28,.,CASWAVVRNTEAFF,TGTGCCAGCTGGGCCGTAGTAAGGAACACTGAAGCTTTCTTT